This T cell receptor beta chain is drawn from a study of post-analysis software for immune sequencing data. The overall study: Relapsing-remitting, secondary progressive and progressive-relapsing multiple sclerosis courses were included. Notes on the study in general: When compared against controls, multiple sclerosis patients showed significantly lower normalized Chao1 diversity.

This clonotype has more than one count but fewer than ten. The antigen is not known. The library was made from cDNA and included unique molecular identifiers. Via MiXCR, TCRdb re-called the PCR reads, giving one row per CDR3 protein. This table holds fewer than 700,000 distinct CDR3 sequences, roughly 46% found once. The sequenced material came from blood. The clonotype originates from a girl between 10 and 17 years old with multiple sclerosis.

CDR3 in DNA: TGTGCCAGCAGCTGGCGAGGGAGCCCCGGGACCGGGGAGCTGTTTTTT. The encoded protein is CASSWRGSPGTGELFF. The rearrangement links TRBV5-5 to TRBJ2-2, with D possibly TRBD2 on 5 matching bases. The CDR3 consists of 16 residues. V lost 3 bases to trimming and J lost 5 bases, with 17 bases between them. Germline CDR1 and CDR2: SGHKS and YYEKEE (reference sequence).